This T cell receptor beta chain originates from a study of cytomegalovirus exposure and HLA in healthy donors. The CDR3 sequence is 14 residues long. V gave up 4 bases and J gave up 2 bases, with 12 bases separating them. Per the germline V gene, CDR1 is MGHRA and CDR2 is YSYEKL. The donors were in the roughly 130-subject validation cohort, distinct from the approximately 700-subject first cohort. The assay was immunoSEQ multiplex PCR, and TCRdb's table has in-frame clones only and misses some. Seen here are 52,000 or so clones, roughly 89% observed once, and the top ten hold roughly 15%. This chain connects TRBV4-1 to TRBJ2-7; D may be TRBD1 (7 bases). Sequencing used PBMCs. The clonotype originates from a young woman in good health and CMV-seronegative. CDR3: CASSRDSGPYEQYF. In DNA form, the CDR3 reads TGCGCCAGCAGCCGGGACAGCGGGCCCTACGAGCAGTACTTC.